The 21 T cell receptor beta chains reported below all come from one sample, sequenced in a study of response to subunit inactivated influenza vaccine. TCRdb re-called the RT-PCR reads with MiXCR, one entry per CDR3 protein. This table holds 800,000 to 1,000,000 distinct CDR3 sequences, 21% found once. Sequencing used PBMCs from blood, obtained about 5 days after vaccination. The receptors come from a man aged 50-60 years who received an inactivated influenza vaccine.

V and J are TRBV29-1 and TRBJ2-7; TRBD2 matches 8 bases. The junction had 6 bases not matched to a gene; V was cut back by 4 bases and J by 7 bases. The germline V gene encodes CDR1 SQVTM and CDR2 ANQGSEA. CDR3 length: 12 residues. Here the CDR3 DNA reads TGCAGCGTTGTGGCAGCGGGGGCTGAGCAGTACTTC. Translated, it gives CSVVAAGAEQYF.

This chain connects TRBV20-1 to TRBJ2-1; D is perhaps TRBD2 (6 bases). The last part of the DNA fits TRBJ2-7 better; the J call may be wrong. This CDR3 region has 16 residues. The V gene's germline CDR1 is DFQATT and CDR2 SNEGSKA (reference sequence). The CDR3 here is CSASGGDGSSYNEQYF. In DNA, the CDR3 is TGCAGTGCTAGTGGCGGGGACGGAAGCTCCTACAATGAGCAGTACTTC.

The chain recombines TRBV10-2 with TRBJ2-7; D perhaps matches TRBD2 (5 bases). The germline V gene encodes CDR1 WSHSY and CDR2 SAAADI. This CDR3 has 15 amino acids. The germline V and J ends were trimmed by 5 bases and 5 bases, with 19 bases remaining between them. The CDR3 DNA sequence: TGCGCCAGCAGTTTAACGGGATTTCGGGGAGACGAGCAGTACTTC. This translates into CASSLTGFRGDEQYF.

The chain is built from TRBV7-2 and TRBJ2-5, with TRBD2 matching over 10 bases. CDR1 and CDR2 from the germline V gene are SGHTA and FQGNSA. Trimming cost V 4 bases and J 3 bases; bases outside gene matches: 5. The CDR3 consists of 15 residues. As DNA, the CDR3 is TGTGCCAGCAGCTCCCCCGGACTAGCGGAAGAGACCCAGTACTTC. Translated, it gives CASSSPGLAEETQYF.

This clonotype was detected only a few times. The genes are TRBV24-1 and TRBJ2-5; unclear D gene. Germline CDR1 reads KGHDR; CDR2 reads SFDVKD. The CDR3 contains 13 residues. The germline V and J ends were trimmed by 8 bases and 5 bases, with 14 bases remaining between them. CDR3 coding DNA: TGTGCCACCACGGGTCCAATCGGGGAGACCCAGTACTTC. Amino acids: CATTGPIGETQYF.

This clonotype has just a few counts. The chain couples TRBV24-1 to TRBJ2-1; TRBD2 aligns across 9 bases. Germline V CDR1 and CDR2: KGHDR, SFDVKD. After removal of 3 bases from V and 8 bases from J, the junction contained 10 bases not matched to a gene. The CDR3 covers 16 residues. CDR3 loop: CATSDLSGRGAHEQFF. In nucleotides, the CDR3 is TGTGCCACCAGTGATCTTAGCGGGAGAGGCGCTCATGAGCAGTTCTTC.

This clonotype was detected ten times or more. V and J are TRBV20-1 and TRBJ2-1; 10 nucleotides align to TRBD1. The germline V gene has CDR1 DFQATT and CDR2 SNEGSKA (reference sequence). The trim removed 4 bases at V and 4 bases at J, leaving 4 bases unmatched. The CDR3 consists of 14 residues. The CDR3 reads CSAIGGQGYNEQFF. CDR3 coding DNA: TGCAGTGCTATAGGGGGACAGGGGTACAATGAGCAGTTCTTC.

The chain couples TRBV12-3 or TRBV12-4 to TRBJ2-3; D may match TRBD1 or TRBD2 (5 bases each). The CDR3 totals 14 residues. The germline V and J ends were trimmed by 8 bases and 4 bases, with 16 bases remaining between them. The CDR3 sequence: CASRGPVRADTQYF. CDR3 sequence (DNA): TGTGCCAGCCGGGGACCGGTTCGAGCAGATACGCAGTATTTT.

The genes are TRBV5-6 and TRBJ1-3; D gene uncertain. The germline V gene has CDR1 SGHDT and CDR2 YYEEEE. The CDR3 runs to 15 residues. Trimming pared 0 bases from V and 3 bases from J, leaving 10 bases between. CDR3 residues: CASSLGPRGGNTIYF. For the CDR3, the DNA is TGTGCCAGCAGCTTGGGTCCCCGCGGTGGAAACACCATATATTTT.

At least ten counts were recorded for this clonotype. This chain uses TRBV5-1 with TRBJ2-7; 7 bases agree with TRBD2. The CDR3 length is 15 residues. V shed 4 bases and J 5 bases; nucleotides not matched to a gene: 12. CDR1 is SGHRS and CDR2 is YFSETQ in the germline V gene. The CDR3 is CASSLTQGGFHEQYF. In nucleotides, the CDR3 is TGCGCCAGCAGCCTCACTCAGGGAGGGTTCCACGAGCAGTACTTC.

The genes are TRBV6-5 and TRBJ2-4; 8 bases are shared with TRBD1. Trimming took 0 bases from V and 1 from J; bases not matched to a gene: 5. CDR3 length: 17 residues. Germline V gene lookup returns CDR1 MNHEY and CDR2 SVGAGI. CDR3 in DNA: TGTGCCAGCAGTTACTCGAGCACAGGGGGTGCCAAAAACATTCAGTACTTC. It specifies CASSYSSTGGAKNIQYF.

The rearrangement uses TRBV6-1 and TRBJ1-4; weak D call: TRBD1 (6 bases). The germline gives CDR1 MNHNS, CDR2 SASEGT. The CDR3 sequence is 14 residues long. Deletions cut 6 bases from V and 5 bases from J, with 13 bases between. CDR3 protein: CASRFDRRNEKLFF. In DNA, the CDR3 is TGTGCCAGCAGGTTCGACAGGAGGAATGAAAAACTGTTTTTT.

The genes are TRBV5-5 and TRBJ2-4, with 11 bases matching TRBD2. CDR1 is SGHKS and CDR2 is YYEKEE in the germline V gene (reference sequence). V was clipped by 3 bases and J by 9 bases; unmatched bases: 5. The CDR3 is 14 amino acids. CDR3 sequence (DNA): TGTGCCAGCAGCTGGGGGACTAGCGGTGCCATTCAGTACTTC. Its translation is CASSWGTSGAIQYF.

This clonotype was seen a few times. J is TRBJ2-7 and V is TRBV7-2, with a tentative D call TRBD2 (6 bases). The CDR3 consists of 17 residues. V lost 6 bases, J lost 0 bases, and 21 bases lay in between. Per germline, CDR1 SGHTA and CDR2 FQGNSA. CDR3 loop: CASSYSGGWRDSYEQYF. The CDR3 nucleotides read TGTGCCAGCAGTTACTCTGGGGGATGGCGGGACTCCTACGAGCAGTACTTC.

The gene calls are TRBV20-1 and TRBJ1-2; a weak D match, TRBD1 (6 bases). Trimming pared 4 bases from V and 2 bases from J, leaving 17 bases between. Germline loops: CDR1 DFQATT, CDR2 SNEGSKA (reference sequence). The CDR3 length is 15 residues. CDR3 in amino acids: CSATPLTGPNYGYTF. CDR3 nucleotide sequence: TGCAGTGCTACCCCACTGACAGGACCCAACTATGGCTACACCTTC.

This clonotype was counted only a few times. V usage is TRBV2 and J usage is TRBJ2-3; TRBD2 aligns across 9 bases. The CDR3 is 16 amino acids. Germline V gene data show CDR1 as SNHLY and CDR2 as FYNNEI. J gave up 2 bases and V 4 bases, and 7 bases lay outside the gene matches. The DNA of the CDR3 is TGTGCCAGCAGTGCCCGTAGCGGGAGAGTCACAGATACGCAGTATTTT. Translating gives CASSARSGRVTDTQYF.

For the CDR3, the DNA is TGTGCCACCAGCAGAGCACAGGGGGAAGGCTATGGCTACACCTTC. As protein: CATSRAQGEGYGYTF. This chain uses TRBV15 with TRBJ1-2, with TRBD1 identical over 8 bases. The germline gives CDR1 LNHNV, CDR2 YYDKDF (reference sequence). The CDR3 totals 15 residues. V lost 1 base and J lost 4; bases outside the gene matches: 5.

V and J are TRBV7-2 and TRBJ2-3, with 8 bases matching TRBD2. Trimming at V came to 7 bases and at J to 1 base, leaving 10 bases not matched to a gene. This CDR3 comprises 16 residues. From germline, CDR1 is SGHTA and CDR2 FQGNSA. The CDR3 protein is CASTRGNSGGTDTQYF. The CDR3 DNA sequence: TGTGCCAGCACCCGGGGAAATAGCGGGGGCACAGATACGCAGTATTTT.

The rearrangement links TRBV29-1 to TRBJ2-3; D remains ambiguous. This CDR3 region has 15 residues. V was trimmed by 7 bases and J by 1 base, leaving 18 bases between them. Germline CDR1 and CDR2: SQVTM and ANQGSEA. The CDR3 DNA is TGCAGCGCCGAGTCCCATGGAAGGCGCACAGATACGCAGTATTTT. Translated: CSAESHGRRTDTQYF.

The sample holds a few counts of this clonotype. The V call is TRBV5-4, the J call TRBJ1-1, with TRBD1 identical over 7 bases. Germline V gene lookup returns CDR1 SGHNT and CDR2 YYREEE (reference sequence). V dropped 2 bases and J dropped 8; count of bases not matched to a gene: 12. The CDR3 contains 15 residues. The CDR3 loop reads CASSFWTGFKREAFF. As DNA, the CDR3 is TGTGCCAGCAGCTTTTGGACAGGCTTCAAGAGAGAAGCTTTCTTT.

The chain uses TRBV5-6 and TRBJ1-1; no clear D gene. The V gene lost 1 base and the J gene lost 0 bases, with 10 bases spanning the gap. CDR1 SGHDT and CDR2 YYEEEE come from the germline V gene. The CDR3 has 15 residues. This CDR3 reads CASSLRGNLNTEAFF. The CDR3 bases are TGTGCCAGCAGCTTGCGGGGAAATCTGAACACTGAAGCTTTCTTT. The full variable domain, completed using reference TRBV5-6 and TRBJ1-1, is DAGVTQSPTHLIKTRGQQVTLRCSPKSGHDTVSWYQQALGQGPQFIFQYYEEEERQRGNFPDRFSGHQFPNYSSELNVNALLLGDSALYLCASSLRGNLNTEAFFGQGTRLTVV.